This record concerns one TCR beta chain sequence. The antigen is unknown. This CDR3 is missing its conserved last phenylalanine or tryptophan, likely due to a read error. The data were taken from a study of post-analysis software for immune sequencing data. Study overall: Patients with relapsing-remitting, secondary progressive and progressive-relapsing multiple sclerosis courses were all represented. Study-wide results and limits: Samples from one preparation batch, clustered by F measure, grouped strongly together. TRBV segments more frequent in patients than in controls numbered roughly 5 and included TRBV5-6, TRBV5-1 and TRBV20-1.

Prepared libraries of TCR beta cDNA carried unique molecular identifiers. Via MiXCR, TCRdb re-called the PCR reads, giving one row per CDR3 protein. The repertoire consists of 800,000 to 950,000 distinct CDR3 sequences, with about 57% occurring once and the leading ten covering about 4.5%. CDR3 length equals 15 residues. The germline CDR1 and CDR2 sequences are SEHNR and FQNEAQ (reference sequence). Trimming removed 2 bases at V and 5 bases at J, with 15 bases between. Sequencing was carried out using blood. This rearrangement joins TRBV7-9 to TRBJ2-5; D may be TRBD2 (5 bases). This TCR was recovered from a girl between 10 and 17 years old with multiple sclerosis. The CDR3 is CASSLFLMGGETQYS. The DNA for the CDR3 is TGTGCCAGCAGCTTATTTCTTATGGGCGGGGAGACCCAGTACTCC.